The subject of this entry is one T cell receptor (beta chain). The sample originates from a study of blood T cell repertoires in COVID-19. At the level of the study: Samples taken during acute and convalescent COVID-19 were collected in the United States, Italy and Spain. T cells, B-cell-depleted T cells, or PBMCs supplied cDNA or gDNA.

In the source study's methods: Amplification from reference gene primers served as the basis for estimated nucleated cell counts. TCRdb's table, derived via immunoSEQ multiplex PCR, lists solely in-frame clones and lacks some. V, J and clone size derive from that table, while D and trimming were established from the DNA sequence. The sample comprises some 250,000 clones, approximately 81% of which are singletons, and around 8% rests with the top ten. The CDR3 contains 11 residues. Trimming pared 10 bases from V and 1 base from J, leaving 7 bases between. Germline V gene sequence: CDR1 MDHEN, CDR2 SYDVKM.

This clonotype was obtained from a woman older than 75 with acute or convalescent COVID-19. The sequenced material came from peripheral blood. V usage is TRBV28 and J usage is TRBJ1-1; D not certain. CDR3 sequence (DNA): TGTGCCACAAGACAGAACACTGAAGCTTTCTTT. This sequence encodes CATRQNTEAFF.